These T cell receptor beta chains were read from a single sample in a study of early T cells in non-severe SARS-CoV-2 infection. TCRdb analysed the 5' RACE reads with MiXCR anew, one entry per CDR3 protein. The profile shows nearly 45,000 distinct CDR3 sequences, approximately 10% of them singletons. Sequencing was carried out using whole blood. The source of these receptors is an adult who was a healthcare worker with PCR-confirmed SARS-CoV-2 infection or an uninfected control (not recorded which). The CDR3 runs from the conserved cysteine through the conserved F or W. The order of the fields is clone size, V gene, J gene, D gene, CDR3 protein, CDR3 DNA. A D gene is named only where the DNA matches it firmly. Part of the rows lack a size; the others show once, few, many or a class for expanded clones.

NA,TRBV30,TRBJ1-5,NA,CAWNRVRGYQPQHF,TGTGCCTGGAATAGGGTTCGGGGGTATCAGCCCCAGCATTTT
NA,TRBV7-8,TRBJ2-2,NA,CASRNPRAGGELFF,TGTGCCAGCCGAAATCCGAGGGCCGGAGGCGAGCTGTTTTTT
many,TRBV5-1,TRBJ2-7,TRBD1,CASRPGQGDSEQYF,TGCGCCAGCAGACCGGGACAGGGGGACAGCGAGCAGTACTTC
many,TRBV24-1,TRBJ2-3,TRBD2,CATSDPALAGTDTQYF,TGTGCCACCAGTGACCCCGCACTAGCGGGAACAGATACGCAGTATTTT
few,TRBV7-3,TRBJ2-7,NA,CASSLASSYEQYF,TGTGCCAGCAGCTTAGCTAGCTCCTACGAGCAGTACTTC
many,TRBV13,TRBJ2-3,TRBD2,CASSLVSGRSGDTQYF,TGTGCCAGCAGCTTAGTTAGCGGGAGGAGTGGAGATACGCAGTATTTT
many,TRBV6-5,TRBJ2-4,TRBD2,CASRRGLGGDIQYF,TGTGCCAGCAGAAGGGGACTAGGCGGCGACATTCAGTACTTC
many,TRBV14,TRBJ1-1,NA,CASSQGLRGRKNTEAFF,TGTGCCAGCAGCCAAGGCTTAAGGGGCCGTAAAAACACTGAAGCTTTCTTT
NA,TRBV7-2,TRBJ2-2,TRBD1,CASSLRQGTGELFF,TGTGCCAGCAGCTTAAGACAGGGCACCGGGGAGCTGTTTTTT
many,TRBV28,TRBJ2-4,NA,CASSPQAVAKNIQYF,TGTGCCAGCAGTCCCCAGGCGGTAGCCAAAAACATTCAGTACTTC
NA,TRBV2,TRBJ2-1,NA,CASGITPYNEQFF,TGTGCCAGCGGAATTACCCCCTACAATGAGCAGTTCTTC
NA,TRBV5-1,TRBJ2-7,TRBD2,CASSLELAGVYEQYF,TGCGCCAGCAGCTTGGAACTAGCGGGAGTCTACGAGCAGTACTTC
many,TRBV7-3,TRBJ2-7,NA,CASSSAPFRAQYF,TGTGCCAGCAGCTCAGCTCCTTTTCGTGCGCAGTACTTC
many,TRBV30,TRBJ2-1,TRBD2,CAWCSFGLAGSSYNEQFF,TGTGCCTGGTGCTCCTTCGGACTAGCGGGCAGCTCCTACAATGAGCAGTTCTTC
NA,TRBV9,TRBJ1-1,NA,CASSVGTGATEAFF,TGTGCCAGCAGCGTAGGTACAGGAGCCACTGAAGCTTTCTTT
many,TRBV29-1,TRBJ2-7,NA,CSVGDSPYEQYF,TGCAGCGTTGGGGACTCCCCCTACGAGCAGTACTTC
few,TRBV7-9,TRBJ2-1,NA,CASSSTGRSNNEQFF,TGTGCCAGCAGCTCGACGGGGCGGAGTAACAATGAGCAGTTCTTC
few,TRBV6-2/TRBV6-3,TRBJ1-2,NA,CASSLLTPAGAKDYGYTF,TGTGCCAGCAGTTTATTAACCCCCGCGGGGGCGAAAGACTATGGCTACACCTTC
NA,TRBV4-3,TRBJ2-7,TRBD2,CASSQGREASEQYF,TGCGCCAGCAGCCAAGGCCGGGAGGCGAGCGAGCAGTACTTC
NA,TRBV7-8,TRBJ2-2,NA,CASSLGGIETGELFF,TGTGCCAGCAGCTTAGGAGGGATCGAGACCGGGGAGCTGTTTTTT
NA,TRBV6-1,TRBJ1-4,NA,CASSESLAVATNEKLFF,TGTGCCAGCAGTGAAAGTTTGGCGGTCGCAACTAATGAAAAACTGTTTTTT
NA,TRBV14,TRBJ2-5,TRBD2,CASSPTSVRETQYF,TGTGCCAGCAGCCCGACTAGCGTTAGAGAGACCCAGTACTTC
NA,TRBV28,TRBJ2-5,NA,CASTTDGETQYF,TGTGCCAGCACCACGGACGGGGAGACCCAGTACTTC
many,TRBV4-1,TRBJ1-6,TRBD1,CASSQDYDRESSPLHF,TGCGCCAGCAGCCAAGACTACGACAGGGAGTCTTCACCCCTCCACTTT
NA,TRBV6-5,TRBJ1-5,NA,CASSFQENSNQPQHF,TGTGCCAGCAGTTTTCAGGAAAATAGCAATCAGCCCCAGCATTTT
many,TRBV6-6,TRBJ2-1,NA,CATNVQGGYNEQFF,TGTGCCACCAACGTCCAGGGGGGATACAATGAGCAGTTCTTC
NA,TRBV12-3/TRBV12-4,TRBJ2-7,TRBD2,CASSRTSGYEQYF,TGTGCCAGCAGCCGCACTAGCGGCTACGAGCAGTACTTC
few,TRBV5-1,TRBJ1-6,NA,CASSLEIQGNNSPLHF,TGCGCCAGCAGCTTGGAGATTCAGGGAAACAATTCACCCCTCCACTTT
many,TRBV10-3,TRBJ2-2,TRBD1,CAISGQGRTGELFF,TGTGCCATCAGTGGACAGGGACGAACCGGGGAGCTGTTTTTT
few,TRBV2,TRBJ2-1,NA,CASRNRNEQFF,TGTGCCAGCAGGAACAGGAATGAGCAGTTCTTC
NA,TRBV28,TRBJ1-2,NA,CASSSPGGSKNYGYTF,TGTGCCAGCAGTTCCCCCGGCGGCAGTAAGAACTATGGCTACACCTTC
many,TRBV7-9,TRBJ2-1,TRBD1,CASSLLRSVGQGKNEQFF,TGTGCCAGCAGCTTACTACGGAGTGTTGGACAGGGGAAGAATGAGCAGTTCTTC
many,TRBV5-1,TRBJ1-1,NA,CASQAGGGEAFF,TGCGCCAGCCAAGCTGGGGGGGGCGAAGCTTTCTTT
many,TRBV20-1,TRBJ2-2,TRBD1,CSARPGQGTGELFF,TGCAGTGCTAGACCGGGACAGGGGACCGGGGAGCTGTTTTTT
many,TRBV7-9,TRBJ1-2,NA,CASSPGQIYGYTF,TGTGCCAGCAGCCCAGGACAGATCTATGGCTACACCTTC
NA,TRBV27,TRBJ1-1,NA,CASRSHTEAFF,TGTGCCAGCAGGAGTCACACTGAAGCTTTCTTT
many,TRBV14,TRBJ2-3,TRBD1,CASRQGSTDTQYF,TGTGCCAGCAGACAGGGGAGCACAGATACACAGTATTTT
NA,TRBV28,TRBJ2-1,TRBD1,CASSPGQGAYNEQFF,TGTGCCAGCAGTCCAGGACAGGGGGCTTACAATGAGCAGTTCTTC
NA,TRBV29-1,TRBJ1-2,NA,CSVPQGMRGYTF,TGCAGCGTTCCGCAGGGGATGAGGGGCTACACCTTC
many,TRBV29-1,TRBJ2-4,TRBD1,CSVVLTGGNIQYF,TGCAGCGTTGTATTGACAGGGGGGAACATTCAGTACTTC
many,TRBV7-2,TRBJ2-5,NA,CASRYIWRMQETQYF,TGTGCCAGCAGGTATATCTGGCGGATGCAAGAGACCCAGTACTTC
many,TRBV10-2,TRBJ1-2,NA,CASSEFTGSYGYTF,TGCGCCAGCAGTGAGTTTACAGGGTCCTATGGCTACACCTTC
many,TRBV20-1,TRBJ2-6,NA,CSARGTGANVLTF,TGCAGTGCTAGAGGGACCGGGGCCAACGTCCTGACTTTC
few,TRBV19,TRBJ2-6,TRBD1,CASSVTGGGNVLTF,TGTGCCAGTAGTGTCACAGGGGGTGGCAACGTCCTGACTTTC
NA,TRBV3-1,TRBJ1-6,NA,CASSQGPGYNSPLHF,TGTGCCAGCAGCCAAGGTCCGGGTTATAATTCACCCCTCCACTTT
NA,TRBV7-2,TRBJ2-5,NA,CASSLASGETQYF,TGTGCCAGCAGCTTAGCCAGCGGAGAGACCCAGTACTTC
NA,TRBV11-3,TRBJ2-3,TRBD2,CASSPGTSGRTQYF,TGTGCCAGCAGCCCGGGGACTAGCGGGAGAACGCAGTATTTT
many,TRBV6-1,TRBJ2-1,NA,CASSADGYNEQFF,TGTGCCAGCAGTGCCGACGGGTACAATGAGCAGTTCTTC
few,TRBV7-9,TRBJ2-5,TRBD1,CASSTTGAQETQYF,TGTGCCAGCAGCACGACAGGGGCGCAAGAGACCCAGTACTTC
many,TRBV5-5,TRBJ1-2,NA,CASSLTPTWLSDYGYTF,TGTGCCAGCAGCTTGACCCCCACTTGGCTTTCAGACTATGGCTACACCTTC
few,TRBV28,TRBJ1-3,NA,CASSPSVFSGNTIYF,TGTGCCAGCAGTCCCTCAGTGTTCTCTGGAAACACCATATATTTT
many,TRBV7-2,TRBJ2-5,TRBD1,CASSLQGVQETQYF,TGTGCCAGCAGCTTACAGGGGGTCCAAGAGACCCAGTACTTC
few,TRBV6-2/TRBV6-3,TRBJ1-4,NA,CASRPSANEKLFF,TGTGCCAGCAGACCCTCGGCTAATGAAAAACTGTTTTTT